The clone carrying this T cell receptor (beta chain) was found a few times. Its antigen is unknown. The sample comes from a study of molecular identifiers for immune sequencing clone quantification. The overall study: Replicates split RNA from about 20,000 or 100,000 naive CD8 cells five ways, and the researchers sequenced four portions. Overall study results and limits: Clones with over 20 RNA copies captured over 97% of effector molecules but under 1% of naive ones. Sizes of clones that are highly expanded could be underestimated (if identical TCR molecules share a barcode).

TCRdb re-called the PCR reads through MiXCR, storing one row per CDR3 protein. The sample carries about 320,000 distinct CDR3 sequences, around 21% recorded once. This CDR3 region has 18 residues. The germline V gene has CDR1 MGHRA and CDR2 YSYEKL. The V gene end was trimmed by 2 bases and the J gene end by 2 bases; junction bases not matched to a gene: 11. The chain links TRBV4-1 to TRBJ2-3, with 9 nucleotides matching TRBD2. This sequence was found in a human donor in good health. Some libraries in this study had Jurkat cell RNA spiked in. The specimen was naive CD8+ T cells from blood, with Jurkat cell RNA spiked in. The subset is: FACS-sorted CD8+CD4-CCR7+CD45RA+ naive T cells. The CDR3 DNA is TGCGCCAGCAGCCAACTCCTGCAACTAGCGGGCCTCACAGATACGCAGTATTTT. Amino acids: CASSQLLQLAGLTDTQYF.